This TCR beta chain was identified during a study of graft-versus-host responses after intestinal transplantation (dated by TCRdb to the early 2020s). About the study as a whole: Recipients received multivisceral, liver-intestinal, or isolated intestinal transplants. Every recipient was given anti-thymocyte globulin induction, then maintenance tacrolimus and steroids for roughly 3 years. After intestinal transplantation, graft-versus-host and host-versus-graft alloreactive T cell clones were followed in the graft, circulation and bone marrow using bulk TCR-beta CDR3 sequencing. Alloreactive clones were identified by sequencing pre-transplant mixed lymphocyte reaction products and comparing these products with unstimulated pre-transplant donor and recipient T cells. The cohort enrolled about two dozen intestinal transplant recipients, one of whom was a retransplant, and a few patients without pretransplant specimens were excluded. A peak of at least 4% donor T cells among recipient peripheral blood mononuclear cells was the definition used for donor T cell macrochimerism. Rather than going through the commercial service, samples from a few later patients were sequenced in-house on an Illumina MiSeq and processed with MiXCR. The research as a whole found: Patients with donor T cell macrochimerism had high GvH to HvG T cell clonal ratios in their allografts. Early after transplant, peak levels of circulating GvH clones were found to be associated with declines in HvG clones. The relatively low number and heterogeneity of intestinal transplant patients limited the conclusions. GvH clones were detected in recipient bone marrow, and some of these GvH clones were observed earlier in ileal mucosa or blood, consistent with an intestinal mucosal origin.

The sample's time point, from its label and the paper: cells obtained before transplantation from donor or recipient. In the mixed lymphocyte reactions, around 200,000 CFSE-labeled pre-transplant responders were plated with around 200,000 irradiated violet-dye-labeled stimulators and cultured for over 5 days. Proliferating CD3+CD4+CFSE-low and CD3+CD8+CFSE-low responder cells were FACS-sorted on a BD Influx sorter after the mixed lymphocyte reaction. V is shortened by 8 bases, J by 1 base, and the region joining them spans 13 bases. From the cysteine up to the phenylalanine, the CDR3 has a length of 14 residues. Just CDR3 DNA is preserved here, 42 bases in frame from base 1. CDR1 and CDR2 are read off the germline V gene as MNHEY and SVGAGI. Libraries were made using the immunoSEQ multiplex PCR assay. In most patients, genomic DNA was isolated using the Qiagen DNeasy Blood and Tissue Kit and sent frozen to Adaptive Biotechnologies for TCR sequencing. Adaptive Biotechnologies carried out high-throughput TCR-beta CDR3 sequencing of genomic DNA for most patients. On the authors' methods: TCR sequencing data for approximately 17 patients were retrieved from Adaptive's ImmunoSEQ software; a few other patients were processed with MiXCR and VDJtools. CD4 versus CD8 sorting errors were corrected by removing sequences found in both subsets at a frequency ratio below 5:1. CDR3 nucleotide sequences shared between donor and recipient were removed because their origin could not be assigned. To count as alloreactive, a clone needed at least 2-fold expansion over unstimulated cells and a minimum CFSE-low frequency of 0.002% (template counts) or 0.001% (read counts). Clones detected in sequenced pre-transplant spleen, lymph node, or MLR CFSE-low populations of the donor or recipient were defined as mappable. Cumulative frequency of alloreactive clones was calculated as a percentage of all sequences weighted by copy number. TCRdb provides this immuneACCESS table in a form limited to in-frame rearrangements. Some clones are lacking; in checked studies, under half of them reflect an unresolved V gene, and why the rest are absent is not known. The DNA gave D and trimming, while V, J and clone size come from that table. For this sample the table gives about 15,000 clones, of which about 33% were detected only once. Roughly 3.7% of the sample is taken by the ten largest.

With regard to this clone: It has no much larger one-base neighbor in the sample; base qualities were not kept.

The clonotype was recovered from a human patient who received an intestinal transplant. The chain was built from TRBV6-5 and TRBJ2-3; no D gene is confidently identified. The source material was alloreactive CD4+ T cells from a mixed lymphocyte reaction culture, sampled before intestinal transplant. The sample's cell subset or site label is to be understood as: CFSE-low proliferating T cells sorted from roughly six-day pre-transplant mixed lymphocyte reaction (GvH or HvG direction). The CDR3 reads CASGRTSGTDTQYF. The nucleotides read TGTGCCAGCGGCCGGACCAGCGGCACAGATACGCAGTATTTT.